This is a list of T cell receptor beta chains from one sample in a study of T cell changes during pregnancy in multiple sclerosis. Generated by immunoSEQ multiplex PCR, the TCRdb table keeps only in-frame clones and is missing some. The table includes about 58,000 clones, about 90% detected once. Sequenced here: CD4+ T cells from peripheral blood mononuclear cells, sampled after pregnancy. The receptors derive from a female donor in good health, enrolled as a control in a pregnancy study. Each CDR3 is given with its conserved first and last residue. The D gene is left open where the match is weak. Clone size is not always given. Where it is, it says once, few, many or a class for expanded clones.

v_call: TRBV19; clone_size: -; d_call: TRBD2; j_call: TRBJ2-3; cdr3_aa: CASSIGGGYTDTQYF; cdr3_nt: TGTGCCAGTAGTATAGGGGGGGGTTACACAGATACGCAGTATTTT
v_call: TRBV27; clone_size: -; d_call: -; j_call: TRBJ1-2; cdr3_aa: CASKRGRNTDGYTF; cdr3_nt: TGTGCCAGCAAAAGGGGGAGAAACACGGATGGCTACACCTTC
v_call: TRBV19; clone_size: -; d_call: -; j_call: TRBJ1-6; cdr3_aa: CASSIPNRENSPLHF; cdr3_nt: TGTGCCAGTAGTATTCCAAACAGGGAGAATTCACCCCTCCACTTT
v_call: TRBV7-2; clone_size: -; d_call: TRBD2; j_call: TRBJ2-5; cdr3_aa: CASSSFSGLAGIQETQYF; cdr3_nt: TGTGCCAGCAGCTCCTTCTCCGGACTAGCGGGAATCCAAGAGACCCAGTACTTC
v_call: TRBV6-1; clone_size: -; d_call: -; j_call: TRBJ1-2; cdr3_aa: CASSLVPVVDYGYTF; cdr3_nt: TGTGCCAGCAGCCTCGTCCCCGTAGTAGACTATGGCTACACCTTC
v_call: TRBV9; clone_size: -; d_call: -; j_call: TRBJ1-2; cdr3_aa: CASSETTVSAGGYTF; cdr3_nt: TGTGCCAGCAGCGAAACCACAGTATCCGCGGGTGGCTACACCTTC
v_call: TRBV30; clone_size: -; d_call: -; j_call: TRBJ1-1; cdr3_aa: CAWSVSRQSEAFF; cdr3_nt: TGTGCCTGGAGTGTGAGCAGACAGTCTGAAGCTTTCTTT
v_call: TRBV9; clone_size: -; d_call: TRBD1; j_call: TRBJ1-6; cdr3_aa: CASSVEGAANSPLHF; cdr3_nt: TGTGCCAGCAGCGTAGAGGGGGCTGCTAATTCACCCCTCCACTTT
v_call: TRBV7-6; clone_size: -; d_call: -; j_call: TRBJ2-5; cdr3_aa: CASSPPRPSGETQYF; cdr3_nt: TGTGCCAGCAGCCCCCCGCGGCCGTCGGGGGAGACCCAGTACTTC
v_call: TRBV27; clone_size: -; d_call: -; j_call: TRBJ1-1; cdr3_aa: CASSWAGNTEAFF; cdr3_nt: TGTGCCAGCAGTTGGGCCGGGAACACTGAAGCTTTCTTT
v_call: TRBV7-2; clone_size: -; d_call: TRBD2; j_call: TRBJ2-3; cdr3_aa: CAVSGGDSTDTQYF; cdr3_nt: TGTGCCGTAAGCGGGGGAGATAGCACAGATACGCAGTATTTT
v_call: TRBV9; clone_size: -; d_call: -; j_call: TRBJ1-4; cdr3_aa: CASSVEPTNEKLFF; cdr3_nt: TGTGCCAGCAGCGTAGAGCCAACTAATGAAAAACTGTTTTTT
v_call: TRBV7-2; clone_size: -; d_call: -; j_call: TRBJ1-2; cdr3_aa: CASSTQAQGPDGYTF; cdr3_nt: TGTGCCAGCAGCACCCAAGCCCAGGGGCCGGATGGCTACACCTTC
v_call: TRBV14; clone_size: -; d_call: -; j_call: TRBJ2-3; cdr3_aa: CASSPLAFRTDTQYF; cdr3_nt: TGTGCCAGCAGCCCCTTAGCGTTCCGCACAGATACGCAGTATTTT
v_call: TRBV6-1; clone_size: -; d_call: TRBD2; j_call: TRBJ2-1; cdr3_aa: CASSRSGGVEEQFF; cdr3_nt: TGTGCCAGCAGCCGTAGCGGGGGGGTCGAGGAGCAGTTCTTC
v_call: TRBV7-9; clone_size: many; d_call: -; j_call: TRBJ1-5; cdr3_aa: CASSLALNQPQHF; cdr3_nt: TGTGCCAGCAGCTTAGCTCTCAATCAGCCCCAGCATTTT
v_call: TRBV5-4; clone_size: -; d_call: TRBD2; j_call: TRBJ2-2; cdr3_aa: CASRGAGPNTGELFF; cdr3_nt: TGTGCCAGCAGGGGAGCGGGGCCGAACACCGGGGAGCTGTTTTTT
v_call: TRBV5-3; clone_size: -; d_call: -; j_call: TRBJ2-1; cdr3_aa: CARSVGVEQFF; cdr3_nt: TGTGCCAGAAGTGTAGGGGTGGAACAGTTCTTC
v_call: TRBV5-4; clone_size: few; d_call: TRBD1; j_call: TRBJ1-1; cdr3_aa: CASSQTGAGIPEAFF; cdr3_nt: TGTGCCAGCAGCCAGACAGGGGCGGGGATCCCTGAAGCTTTCTTT
v_call: TRBV11-3; clone_size: -; d_call: -; j_call: TRBJ1-5; cdr3_aa: CASTRGGGVVNQPQHF; cdr3_nt: TGTGCCAGCACCCGAGGAGGGGGGGTGGTGAATCAGCCCCAGCATTTT
v_call: TRBV7-2; clone_size: -; d_call: TRBD2; j_call: TRBJ2-7; cdr3_aa: CASSPHRTSGGGEQYF; cdr3_nt: TGTGCCAGCAGCCCGCACCGGACTAGCGGGGGTGGGGAGCAGTACTTC
v_call: TRBV5-6; clone_size: once; d_call: -; j_call: TRBJ2-5; cdr3_aa: CASSWGAARRKETQYF; cdr3_nt: TGTGCCAGCAGCTGGGGAGCGGCCCGGAGGAAAGAGACCCAGTACTTC
v_call: TRBV11-2; clone_size: -; d_call: TRBD1; j_call: TRBJ2-7; cdr3_aa: CASSSTTGPLSYEQYF; cdr3_nt: TGTGCCAGCAGCTCCACGACAGGGCCCCTATCCTACGAGCAGTACTTC
v_call: TRBV29-1; clone_size: -; d_call: TRBD1; j_call: TRBJ2-2; cdr3_aa: CSVGTGVTGELFF; cdr3_nt: TGCAGCGTCGGGACAGGGGTCACCGGGGAGCTGTTTTTT
v_call: TRBV4-2; clone_size: few; d_call: -; j_call: TRBJ2-5; cdr3_aa: CASSPEGLLQETQYF; cdr3_nt: TGTGCCAGCAGCCCAGAGGGGCTTCTCCAAGAGACCCAGTACTTC
v_call: TRBV5-1; clone_size: few; d_call: TRBD1; j_call: TRBJ1-4; cdr3_aa: CASSLQQGTNEKLFF; cdr3_nt: TGCGCCAGCAGCTTGCAACAGGGGACGAATGAAAAACTGTTTTTT
v_call: TRBV15; clone_size: once; d_call: -; j_call: TRBJ2-3; cdr3_aa: CATSRDLPGDPTDTQYF; cdr3_nt: TGTGCCACCAGCAGAGATCTGCCGGGGGATCCTACAGATACGCAGTATTTT
v_call: TRBV5-4; clone_size: -; d_call: TRBD1; j_call: TRBJ2-3; cdr3_aa: CASGDSSAGDTQYF; cdr3_nt: TGTGCCAGCGGGGACAGCAGCGCCGGGGATACGCAGTATTTT
v_call: TRBV7-2; clone_size: -; d_call: -; j_call: TRBJ1-5; cdr3_aa: CASSLLGTGNQPQHF; cdr3_nt: TGTGCCAGCAGCTTGTTGGGCACAGGGAATCAGCCCCAGCATTTT
v_call: TRBV28; clone_size: -; d_call: -; j_call: TRBJ1-5; cdr3_aa: CASTPATVSNQPQHF; cdr3_nt: TGTGCCAGCACCCCCGCGACAGTTAGCAATCAGCCCCAGCATTTT
v_call: TRBV4-2; clone_size: -; d_call: -; j_call: TRBJ2-3; cdr3_aa: CASSQEYSTTDTQYF; cdr3_nt: TGTGCCAGCAGCCAAGAGTACAGTACCACAGATACGCAGTATTTT
v_call: TRBV30; clone_size: once; d_call: -; j_call: TRBJ1-4; cdr3_aa: CAWSQNRNEKLFF; cdr3_nt: TGTGCCTGGAGTCAGAATCGCAATGAAAAACTGTTTTTT
v_call: TRBV30; clone_size: -; d_call: TRBD2; j_call: TRBJ2-5; cdr3_aa: CAWSPGLAGAQETQYF; cdr3_nt: TGTGCCTGGAGTCCAGGACTAGCGGGGGCACAAGAGACCCAGTACTTC
v_call: TRBV11-3; clone_size: -; d_call: TRBD2; j_call: TRBJ2-7; cdr3_aa: CASSLAAGGLHYEQYF; cdr3_nt: TGTGCCAGCAGCTTAGCAGCGGGGGGTCTTCACTACGAGCAGTACTTC
v_call: TRBV11-3; clone_size: -; d_call: TRBD2; j_call: TRBJ2-1; cdr3_aa: CASSLDGTSEQFF; cdr3_nt: TGTGCCAGCAGCTTAGATGGGACTAGTGAGCAGTTCTTC